This section outlines one TCR beta chain sequence together with its context. MiXCR was run by TCRdb on the 5' RACE reads, yielding one entry per CDR3 protein. The sample holds fewer than 40,000 distinct CDR3 sequences, approximately 25% seen once. The germline CDR1 and CDR2 sequences are MGHRA and YSYEKL. The CDR3 extends over 16 amino acids. Trimming took off 0 bases at V and 4 bases at J, with 12 bases between the two ends. Input material: memory CD4+ T cells sorted from blood. Indicated subset: memory CD4+ T cells, CD4+CD45RO+CD25-. The chain recombines TRBV4-1 with TRBJ1-4; unclear D gene. The receptor was isolated from a female donor with breast cancer. CDR3 loop: CASSQEARHFNEKLFF. The CDR3 region has the DNA TGCGCCAGCAGCCAAGAAGCGAGGCACTTTAATGAAAAACTGTTTTTT.